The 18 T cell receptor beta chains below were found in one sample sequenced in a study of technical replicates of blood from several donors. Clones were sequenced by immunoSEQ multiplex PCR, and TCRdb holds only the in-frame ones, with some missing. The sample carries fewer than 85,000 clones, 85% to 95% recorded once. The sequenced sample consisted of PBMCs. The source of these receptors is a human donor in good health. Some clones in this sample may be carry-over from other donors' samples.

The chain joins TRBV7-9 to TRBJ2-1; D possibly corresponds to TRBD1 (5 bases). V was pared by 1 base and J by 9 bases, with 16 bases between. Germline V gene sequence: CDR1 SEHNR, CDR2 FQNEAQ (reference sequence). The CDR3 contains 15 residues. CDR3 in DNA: TGTGCCAGCAGCTTAGGGACATACGCCCAGGCTGAGCAGTTCTTC. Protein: CASSLGTYAQAEQFF.

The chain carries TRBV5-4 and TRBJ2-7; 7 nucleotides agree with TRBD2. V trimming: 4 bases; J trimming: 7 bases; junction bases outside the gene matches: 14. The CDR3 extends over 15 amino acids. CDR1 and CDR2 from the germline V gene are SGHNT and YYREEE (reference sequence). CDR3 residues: CASSPVVSGSLEQYF. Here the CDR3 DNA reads TGTGCCAGCAGCCCGGTCGTTAGCGGGTCTTTGGAGCAGTACTTC.

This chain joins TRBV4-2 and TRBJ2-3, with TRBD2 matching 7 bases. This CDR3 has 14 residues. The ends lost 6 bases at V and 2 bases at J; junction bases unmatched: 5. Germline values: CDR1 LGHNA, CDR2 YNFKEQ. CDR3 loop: CASRASGDTDTQYF. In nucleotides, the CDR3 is TGTGCCAGCAGGGCTAGCGGCGACACAGATACGCAGTATTTT.

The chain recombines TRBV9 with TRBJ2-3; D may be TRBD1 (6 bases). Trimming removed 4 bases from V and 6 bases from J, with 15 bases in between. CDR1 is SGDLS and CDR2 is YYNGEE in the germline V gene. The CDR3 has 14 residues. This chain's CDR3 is CASSLQQGSDTQYF. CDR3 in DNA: TGTGCCAGCAGCCTACAACAGGGTTCGGATACGCAGTATTTT.

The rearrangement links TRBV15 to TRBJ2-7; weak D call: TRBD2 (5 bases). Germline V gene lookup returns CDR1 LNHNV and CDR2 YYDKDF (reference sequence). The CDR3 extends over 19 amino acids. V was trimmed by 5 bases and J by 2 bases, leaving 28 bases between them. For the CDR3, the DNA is TGTGCCACCAGCGCCCGGACTCGTCTATTTCCGATCCTTACCTACGAGCAGTACTTC. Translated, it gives CATSARTRLFPILTYEQYF.

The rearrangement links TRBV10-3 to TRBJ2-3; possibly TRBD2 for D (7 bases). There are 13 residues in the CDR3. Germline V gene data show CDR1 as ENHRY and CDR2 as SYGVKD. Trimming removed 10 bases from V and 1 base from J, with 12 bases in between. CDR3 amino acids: CATFGGRTDTQYF. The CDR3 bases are TGTGCCACCTTCGGGGGGCGCACAGATACGCAGTATTTT.

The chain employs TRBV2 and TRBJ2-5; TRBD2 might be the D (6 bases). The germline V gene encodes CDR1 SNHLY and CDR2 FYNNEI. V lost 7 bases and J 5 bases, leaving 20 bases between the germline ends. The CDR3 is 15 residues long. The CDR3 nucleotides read TGTGCCAGCACCGCGGATCCGCGGGGTATTGAGACCCAGTACTTC. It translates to CASTADPRGIETQYF.

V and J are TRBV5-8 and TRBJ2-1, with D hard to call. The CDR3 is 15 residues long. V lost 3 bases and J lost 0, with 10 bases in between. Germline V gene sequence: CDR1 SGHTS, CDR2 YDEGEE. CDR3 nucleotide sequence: TGTGCCAGCAGCTCTGCCGGTCGCTCCTACAATGAGCAGTTCTTC. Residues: CASSSAGRSYNEQFF.

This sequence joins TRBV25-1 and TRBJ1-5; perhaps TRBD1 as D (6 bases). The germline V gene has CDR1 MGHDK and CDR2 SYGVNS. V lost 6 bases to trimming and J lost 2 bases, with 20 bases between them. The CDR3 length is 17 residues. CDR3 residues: CASSAMVRDTGNQPQHF. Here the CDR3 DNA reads TGTGCCAGCAGCGCCATGGTTAGGGACACTGGCAATCAGCCCCAGCATTTT.

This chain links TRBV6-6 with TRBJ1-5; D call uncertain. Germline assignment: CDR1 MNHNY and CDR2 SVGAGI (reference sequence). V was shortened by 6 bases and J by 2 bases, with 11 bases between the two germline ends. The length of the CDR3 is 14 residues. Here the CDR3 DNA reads TGTGCCAGCAGCCCGCGTGAGGGCAATCAGCCCCAGCATTTT. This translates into CASSPREGNQPQHF.

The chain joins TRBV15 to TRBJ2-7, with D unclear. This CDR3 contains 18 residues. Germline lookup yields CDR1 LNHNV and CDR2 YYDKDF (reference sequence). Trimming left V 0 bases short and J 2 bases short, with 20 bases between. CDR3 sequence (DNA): TGTGCCACCAGCAGAGATCAGGCTGCCCTTCACCGTCCCTACGAGCAGTACTTC. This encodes CATSRDQAALHRPYEQYF. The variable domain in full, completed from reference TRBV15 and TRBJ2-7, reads DAMVIQNPRYQVTQFGKPVTLSCSQTLNHNVMYWYQQKSSQAPKLLFHYYDKDFNNEADTPDNFQSRRPNTSFCFLDIRSPGLGDTAMYLCATSRDQAALHRPYEQYFGPGTRLTVT.

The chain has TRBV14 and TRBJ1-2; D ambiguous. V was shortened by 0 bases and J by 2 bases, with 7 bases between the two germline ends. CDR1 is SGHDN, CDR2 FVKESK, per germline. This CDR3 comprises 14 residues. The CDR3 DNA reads TGTGCCAGCAGCCAAGACGGGGTAAACTATGGCTACACCTTC. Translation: CASSQDGVNYGYTF.

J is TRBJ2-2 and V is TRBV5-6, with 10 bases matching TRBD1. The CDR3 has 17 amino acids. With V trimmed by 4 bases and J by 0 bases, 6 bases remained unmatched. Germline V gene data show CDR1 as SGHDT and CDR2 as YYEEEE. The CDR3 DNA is TGTGCCAGCAGCAAGGGACAGGGGTCCGCGAACACCGGGGAGCTGTTTTTT. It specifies CASSKGQGSANTGELFF.

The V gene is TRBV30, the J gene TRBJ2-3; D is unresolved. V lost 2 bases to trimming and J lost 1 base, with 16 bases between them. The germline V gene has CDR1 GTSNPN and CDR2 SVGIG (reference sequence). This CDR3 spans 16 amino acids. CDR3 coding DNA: TGTGCCTGGAGTCCCTTTCTCAGCGACGGCACAGATACGCAGTATTTT. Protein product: CAWSPFLSDGTDTQYF.

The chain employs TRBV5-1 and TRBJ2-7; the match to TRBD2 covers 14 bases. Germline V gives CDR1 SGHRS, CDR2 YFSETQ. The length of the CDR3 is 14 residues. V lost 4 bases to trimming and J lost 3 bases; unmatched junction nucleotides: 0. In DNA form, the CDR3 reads TGCGCCAGCAGCGGGACTAGCGGGGGCTACGAGCAGTACTTC. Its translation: CASSGTSGGYEQYF.

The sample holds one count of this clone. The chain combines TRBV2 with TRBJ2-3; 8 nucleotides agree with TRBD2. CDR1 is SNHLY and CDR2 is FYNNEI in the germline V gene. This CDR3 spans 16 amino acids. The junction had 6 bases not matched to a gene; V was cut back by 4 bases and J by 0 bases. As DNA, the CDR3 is TGTGCCAGCAGTGCGGCGCGGGGGGCAAGCACAGATACGCAGTATTTT. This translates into CASSAARGASTDTQYF.

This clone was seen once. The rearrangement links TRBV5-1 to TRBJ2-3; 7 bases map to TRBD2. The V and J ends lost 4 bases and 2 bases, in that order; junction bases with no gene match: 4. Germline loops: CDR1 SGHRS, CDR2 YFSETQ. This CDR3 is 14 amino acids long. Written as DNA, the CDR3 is TGCGCCAGCAGCCCCGGGACTAACACAGATACGCAGTATTTT. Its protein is CASSPGTNTDTQYF.

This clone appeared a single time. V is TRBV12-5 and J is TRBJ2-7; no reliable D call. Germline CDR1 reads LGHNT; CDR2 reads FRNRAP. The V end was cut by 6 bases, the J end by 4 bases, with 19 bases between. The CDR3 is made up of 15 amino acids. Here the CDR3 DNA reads TGTGCTAGTGGCCCTAATCACGACATTCGATACGAGCAGTACTTC. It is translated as CASGPNHDIRYEQYF.